The rows below give T cell receptor beta chains drawn from one sample of a study of response to subunit inactivated influenza vaccine. TCRdb re-called the RT-PCR reads through MiXCR, storing one row per CDR3 protein. Of roughly 650,000 distinct CDR3 sequences listed, roughly 14% are singletons. The sequences come from PBMCs from blood, collected 11 to 12 days after vaccination. These receptors all come from a middle-aged man who received an inactivated influenza vaccine. CDR3s include the opening cysteine and the closing phenylalanine or tryptophan. A D gene is named only where the DNA matches it firmly. Part of the rows lack a size; the others show once, few, many or a class for expanded clones.

d_call: -
v_call: TRBV20-1
j_call: TRBJ2-7
clone_size: many
cdr3_nt: TGCAGTGCTAGCCCCGGGGGTTGGTCCTACGAGCAGTACTTC
cdr3_aa: CSASPGGWSYEQYF

d_call: -
v_call: TRBV24-1
j_call: TRBJ2-7
clone_size: few
cdr3_nt: TGTGCCACCAGTGATGGAGCCAGTTCCACCTACGAGCAGTACTTC
cdr3_aa: CATSDGASSTYEQYF

d_call: TRBD1
v_call: TRBV3-1
j_call: TRBJ1-2
clone_size: few
cdr3_nt: TGTGCCAGCAGCCAAACCGGGACAGGGGACAACTATGGCTACACCTTC
cdr3_aa: CASSQTGTGDNYGYTF

d_call: TRBD1
v_call: TRBV6-2/TRBV6-3
j_call: TRBJ2-2
clone_size: -
cdr3_nt: TGTGCCAGCAATGCCGGGACAGTCCCCGGGGAGCTGTTTTTT
cdr3_aa: CASNAGTVPGELFF

d_call: -
v_call: TRBV5-1
j_call: TRBJ2-3
clone_size: few
cdr3_nt: TGCGCCAGCAGCTTGGCCGGGACGGTAAGCACAGATACGCAGTATTTT
cdr3_aa: CASSLAGTVSTDTQYF

d_call: TRBD1
v_call: TRBV28
j_call: TRBJ2-7
clone_size: -
cdr3_nt: TGTGCCAGCAGTTTATATGGACAGGCCTACGAGCAGTACTTC
cdr3_aa: CASSLYGQAYEQYF

d_call: -
v_call: TRBV4-3
j_call: TRBJ1-1
clone_size: few
cdr3_nt: TGCGCCAGCAGCCAACGCGTACCGGGTGAAGCTTTCTTT
cdr3_aa: CASSQRVPGEAFF

d_call: -
v_call: TRBV7-8
j_call: TRBJ2-5
clone_size: -
cdr3_nt: TGTGCCAGCAGCTGGCCTGGCAGCCCTGGGAGGGAGACCCAGTACTTC
cdr3_aa: CASSWPGSPGRETQYF

d_call: -
v_call: TRBV27
j_call: TRBJ2-7
clone_size: -
cdr3_nt: TGTGCCAGCAGTTTATCGAGGGGGGGTGAGCAGTACTTC
cdr3_aa: CASSLSRGGEQYF

d_call: -
v_call: TRBV18
j_call: TRBJ2-5
clone_size: -
cdr3_nt: TGTGCCAGCTCACCACCGGCTAGCCTTGAGACCCAGTACTTC
cdr3_aa: CASSPPASLETQYF

d_call: TRBD1
v_call: TRBV12-3/TRBV12-4
j_call: TRBJ2-5
clone_size: -
cdr3_nt: TGTGCCAGCAGCGGACAGGGGGCGCGGCAAGAGACCCAGTACTTC
cdr3_aa: CASSGQGARQETQYF

d_call: -
v_call: TRBV5-1
j_call: TRBJ1-1
clone_size: -
cdr3_nt: TGCGCCAGCAGCTTGGCAACGGGCTACCCGATGGAGAGGAACACTGAAGCTTTCTTT
cdr3_aa: CASSLATGYPMERNTEAFF

d_call: TRBD2
v_call: TRBV7-2
j_call: TRBJ2-5
clone_size: -
cdr3_nt: TGTGCCAGCAGCTTTGGGGGGGGACGCGGAGAGACCCAGTACTTC
cdr3_aa: CASSFGGGRGETQYF

d_call: TRBD1
v_call: TRBV20-1
j_call: TRBJ2-7
clone_size: -
cdr3_nt: TGCAGTGCTACTCTAGGGAACGGAGGACAGGGTTTCGGGGAGCAGTACTTC
cdr3_aa: CSATLGNGGQGFGEQYF

d_call: TRBD2
v_call: TRBV5-1
j_call: TRBJ2-3
clone_size: many
cdr3_nt: TGCGCCAGCAGCCCCGGGACTAGCGGGAGCACAGATACGCAGTATTTT
cdr3_aa: CASSPGTSGSTDTQYF

d_call: -
v_call: TRBV9
j_call: TRBJ2-6
clone_size: -
cdr3_nt: TGTGCCAGCAGTGAAATTCCCGACGTCCTGACTTTC
cdr3_aa: CASSEIPDVLTF

d_call: -
v_call: TRBV7-2
j_call: TRBJ1-3
clone_size: few
cdr3_nt: TGTGCCAGCAGCTTGGGTCGGTTAGGAAACACCATATATTTT
cdr3_aa: CASSLGRLGNTIYF

d_call: TRBD2
v_call: TRBV7-2
j_call: TRBJ2-1
clone_size: few
cdr3_nt: TGTGCCAGCAGCTTAGGTTCTTCGGCTAGCGGGAGGAATGAGCAGTTCTTC
cdr3_aa: CASSLGSSASGRNEQFF

d_call: -
v_call: TRBV2
j_call: TRBJ1-6
clone_size: -
cdr3_nt: TGTGCCAGCAGCCCACGTGGTAACTATAATTCACCCCTCCACTTT
cdr3_aa: CASSPRGNYNSPLHF

d_call: -
v_call: TRBV20-1
j_call: TRBJ1-1
clone_size: -
cdr3_nt: TGCAGTGCTAAACTCACACGGAACACTGAAGCTTTCTTT
cdr3_aa: CSAKLTRNTEAFF

d_call: -
v_call: TRBV20-1
j_call: TRBJ1-2
clone_size: -
cdr3_nt: TGCAGTGCTGCCGGTCGGGCGGGGTCTAACTATGGCTACACCTTC
cdr3_aa: CSAAGRAGSNYGYTF

d_call: -
v_call: TRBV20-1
j_call: TRBJ2-5
clone_size: many
cdr3_nt: TGCAGTGCTAGAGATCGTCGACAGCATCAGTACTTC
cdr3_aa: CSARDRRQHQYF

d_call: -
v_call: TRBV29-1
j_call: TRBJ2-3
clone_size: -
cdr3_nt: TGCAGCGGGCGGGGCAGGGGAGGGGGAGATACGCAGTATTTT
cdr3_aa: CSGRGRGGGDTQYF